This T cell receptor beta chain was captured by sequencing in a study of T-cell reconstitution after alpha-beta-depleted transplantation in children. A few counts support this clonotype. Unique molecular identifiers were incorporated into the prepared TCRbeta library. MiXCR, run by TCRdb on the PCR reads, gives a single entry per CDR3 protein. Found here are 400,000 to 500,000 distinct CDR3 sequences, around 9.9% of them singletons; the top ten hold roughly 5.1%. Germline V lookup: CDR1 SGHTA, CDR2 FQGNSA. V shed 5 bases and J 2 bases; nucleotides not matched to a gene: 6. This CDR3 contains 14 residues.

The gene calls are TRBV7-2 and TRBJ2-7; 7 positions match TRBD1. This TCR came from a human donor who donated a stem cell graft to a child with acute myeloid leukemia. The sample in question was PBMCs from the stem cell graft donor, obtained from the stem cell graft. For the CDR3, the DNA is TGTGCCAGCAGCGCGAACAGGGGCCCCTACGAGCAGTACTTC. This gives the protein CASSANRGPYEQYF.